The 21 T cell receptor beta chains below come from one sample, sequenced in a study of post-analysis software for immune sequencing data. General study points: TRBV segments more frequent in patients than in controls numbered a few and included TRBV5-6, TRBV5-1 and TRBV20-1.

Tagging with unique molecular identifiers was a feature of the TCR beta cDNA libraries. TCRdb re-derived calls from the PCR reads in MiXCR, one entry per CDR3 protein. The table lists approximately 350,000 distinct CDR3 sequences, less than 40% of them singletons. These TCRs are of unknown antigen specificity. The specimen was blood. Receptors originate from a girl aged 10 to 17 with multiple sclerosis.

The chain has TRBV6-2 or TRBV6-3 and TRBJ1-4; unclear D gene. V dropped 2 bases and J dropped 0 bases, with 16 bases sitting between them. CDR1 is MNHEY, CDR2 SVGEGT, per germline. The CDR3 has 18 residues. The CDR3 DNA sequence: TGTGCCAGCAGTTACGGCGGAGATCCTACCGCAACTAATGAAAAACTGTTTTTT. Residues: CASSYGGDPTATNEKLFF.

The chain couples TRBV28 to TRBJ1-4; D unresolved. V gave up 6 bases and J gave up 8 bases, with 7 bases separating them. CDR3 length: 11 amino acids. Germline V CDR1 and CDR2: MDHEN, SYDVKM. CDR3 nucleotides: TGTGCCAGCAGCCTCCTCGAAAAACTGTTTTTT. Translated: CASSLLEKLFF.

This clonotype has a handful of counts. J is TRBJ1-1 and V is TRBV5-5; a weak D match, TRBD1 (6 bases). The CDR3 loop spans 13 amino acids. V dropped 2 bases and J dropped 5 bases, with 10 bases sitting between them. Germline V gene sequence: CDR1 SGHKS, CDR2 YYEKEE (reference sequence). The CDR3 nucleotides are TGTGCCAGCAGCTTACATCAGGGGACTGAAGCTTTCTTT. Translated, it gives CASSLHQGTEAFF.

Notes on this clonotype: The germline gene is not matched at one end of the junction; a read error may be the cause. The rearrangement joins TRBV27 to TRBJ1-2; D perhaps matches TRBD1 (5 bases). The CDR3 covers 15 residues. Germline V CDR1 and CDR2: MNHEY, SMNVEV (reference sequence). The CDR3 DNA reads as TGTGCCAGCAGCTTATCGGGGCAGAGGTCCTATGGCCACACCTTC. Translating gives CASSLSGQRSYGHTF.

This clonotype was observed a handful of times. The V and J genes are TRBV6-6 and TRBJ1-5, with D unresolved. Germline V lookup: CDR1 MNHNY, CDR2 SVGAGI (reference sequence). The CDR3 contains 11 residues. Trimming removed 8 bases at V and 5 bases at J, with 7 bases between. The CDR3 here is CASGWDQPQHF. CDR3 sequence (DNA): TGTGCCAGCGGGTGGGATCAGCCCCAGCATTTT.

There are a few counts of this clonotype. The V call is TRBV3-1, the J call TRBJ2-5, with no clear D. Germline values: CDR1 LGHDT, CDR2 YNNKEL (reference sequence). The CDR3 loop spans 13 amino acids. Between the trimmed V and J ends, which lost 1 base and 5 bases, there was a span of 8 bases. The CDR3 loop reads CASSQATLETQYF. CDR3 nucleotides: TGTGCCAGCAGCCAAGCGACTCTTGAGACCCAGTACTTC.

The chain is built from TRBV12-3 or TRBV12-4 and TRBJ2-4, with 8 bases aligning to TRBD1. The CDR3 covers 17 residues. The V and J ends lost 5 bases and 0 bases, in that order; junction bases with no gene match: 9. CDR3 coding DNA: TGTGCCAGCAGTCCTGACAGGGGACGCGTAGCCAAAAACATTCAGTACTTC. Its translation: CASSPDRGRVAKNIQYF.

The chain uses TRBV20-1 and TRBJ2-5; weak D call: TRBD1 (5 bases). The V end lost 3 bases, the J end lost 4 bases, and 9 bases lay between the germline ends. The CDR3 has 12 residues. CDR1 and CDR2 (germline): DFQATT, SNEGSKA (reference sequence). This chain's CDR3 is CSASTGGETQYF. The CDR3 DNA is TGCAGTGCTAGCACAGGTGGAGAGACCCAGTACTTC.

The CDR3 here is CASGSSGFPHYEQYF. Written as DNA, the CDR3 is TGTGCCAGCGGGTCCAGTGGGTTCCCGCACTACGAGCAGTACTTC. The V gene is TRBV28, the J gene TRBJ2-4, with no clear D. The DNA end favors TRBJ2-7, so the J call may be wrong. The CDR3 has 15 residues. Germline V gives CDR1 MDHEN, CDR2 SYDVKM.

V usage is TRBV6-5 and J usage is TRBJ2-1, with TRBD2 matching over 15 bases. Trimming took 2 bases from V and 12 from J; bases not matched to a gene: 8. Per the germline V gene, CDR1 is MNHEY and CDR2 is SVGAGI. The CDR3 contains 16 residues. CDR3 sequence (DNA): TGTGCCAGCAGTTACGGGACTAGCGGGGGGTTTACAAGGCAGTTCTTC. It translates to CASSYGTSGGFTRQFF.

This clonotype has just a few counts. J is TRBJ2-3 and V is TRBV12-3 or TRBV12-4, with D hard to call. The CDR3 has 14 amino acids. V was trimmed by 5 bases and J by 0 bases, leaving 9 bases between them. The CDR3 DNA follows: TGTGCCAGCAGTCATAAAAAAAGCACAGATACGCAGTATTTT. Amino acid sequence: CASSHKKSTDTQYF.

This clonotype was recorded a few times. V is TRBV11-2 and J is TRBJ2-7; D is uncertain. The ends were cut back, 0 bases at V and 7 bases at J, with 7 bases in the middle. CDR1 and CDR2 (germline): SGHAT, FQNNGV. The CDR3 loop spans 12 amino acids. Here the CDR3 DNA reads TGTGCCAGCAGCTTAGATCGCTGGGAGCAGTACTTC. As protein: CASSLDRWEQYF.

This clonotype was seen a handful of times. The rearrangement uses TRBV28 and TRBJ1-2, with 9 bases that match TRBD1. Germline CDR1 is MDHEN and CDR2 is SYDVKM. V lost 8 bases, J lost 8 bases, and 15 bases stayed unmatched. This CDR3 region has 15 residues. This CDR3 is CASVTSQGTGGGYTF. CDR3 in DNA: TGTGCCAGCGTAACTAGCCAGGGCACAGGGGGCGGCTACACCTTC.

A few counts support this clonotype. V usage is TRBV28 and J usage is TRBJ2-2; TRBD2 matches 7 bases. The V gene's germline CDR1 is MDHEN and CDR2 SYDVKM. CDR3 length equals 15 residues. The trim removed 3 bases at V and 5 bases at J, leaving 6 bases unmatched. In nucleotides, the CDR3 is TGTGCCAGCAGTTTTTCCCGGACTAGAACCGGGGAGCTGTTTTTT. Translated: CASSFSRTRTGELFF.

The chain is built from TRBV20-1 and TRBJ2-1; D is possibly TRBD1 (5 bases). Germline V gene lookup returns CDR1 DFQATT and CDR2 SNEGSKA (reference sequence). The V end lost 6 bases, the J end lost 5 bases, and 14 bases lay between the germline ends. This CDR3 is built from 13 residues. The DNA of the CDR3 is TGCAGTGCAAGGTTAGGGGTCCACAATGAGCAGTTCTTC. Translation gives CSARLGVHNEQFF.

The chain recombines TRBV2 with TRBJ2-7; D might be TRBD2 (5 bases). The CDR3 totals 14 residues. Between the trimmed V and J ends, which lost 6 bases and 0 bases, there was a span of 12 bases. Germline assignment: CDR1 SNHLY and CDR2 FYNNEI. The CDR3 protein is CASRVREPSYEQYF. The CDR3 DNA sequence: TGTGCCAGCAGGGTTAGGGAGCCCTCCTACGAGCAGTACTTC.

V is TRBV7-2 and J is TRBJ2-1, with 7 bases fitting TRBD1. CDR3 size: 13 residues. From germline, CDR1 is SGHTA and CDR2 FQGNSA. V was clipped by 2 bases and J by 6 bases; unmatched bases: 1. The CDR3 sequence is CASSLRGRNEQFF. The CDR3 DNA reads TGTGCCAGCAGCTTAAGGGGGCGCAATGAGCAGTTCTTC.

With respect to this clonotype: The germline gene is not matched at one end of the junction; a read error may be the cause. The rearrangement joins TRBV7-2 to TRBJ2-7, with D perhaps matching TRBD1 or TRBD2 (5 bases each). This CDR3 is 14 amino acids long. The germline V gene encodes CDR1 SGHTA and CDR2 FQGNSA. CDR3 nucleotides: TGTGCCAGCACCTTATACGTGGGGGAGATCGAGCAGTACTTC. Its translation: CASTLYVGEIEQYF.

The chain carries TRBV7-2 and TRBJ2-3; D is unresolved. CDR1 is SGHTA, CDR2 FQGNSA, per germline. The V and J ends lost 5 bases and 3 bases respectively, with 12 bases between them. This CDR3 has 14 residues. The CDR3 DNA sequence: TGTGCCAGCAGCCCGATCAAGGCTACAGATACGCAGTATTTT. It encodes CASSPIKATDTQYF.

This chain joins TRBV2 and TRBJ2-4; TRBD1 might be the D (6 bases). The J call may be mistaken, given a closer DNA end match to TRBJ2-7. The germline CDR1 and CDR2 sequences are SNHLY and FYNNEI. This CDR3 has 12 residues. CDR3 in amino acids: CASTPRGNEQYF. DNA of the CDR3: TGTGCCAGCACTCCGAGGGGGAACGAGCAGTACTTC.

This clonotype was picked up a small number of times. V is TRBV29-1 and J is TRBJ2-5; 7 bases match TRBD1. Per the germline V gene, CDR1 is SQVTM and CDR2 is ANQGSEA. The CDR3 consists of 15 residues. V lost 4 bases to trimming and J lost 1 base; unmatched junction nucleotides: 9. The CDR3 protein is CSVARATGAQETQYF. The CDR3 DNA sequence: TGCAGCGTTGCACGGGCTACAGGGGCCCAAGAGACCCAGTACTTC.